This T cell receptor (beta chain) was found in a study of blood T cell repertoires in COVID-19. Study context: COVID-19 samples, acute and convalescent, were from the United States, Italy and Spain. Sample material is recorded as cDNA or gDNA derived from T cells, B-cell-depleted T cells, or PBMCs.

Libraries were prepared by immunoSEQ multiplex PCR; TCRdb keeps only in-frame clonotypes and omits some of them. The sample carries around 270,000 clones, about 88% recorded once. Followed over time, Seattle patients had been enrolled while infection was active. CDR3 length equals 14 residues. Germline V gives CDR1 MNHEY, CDR2 SVGAGI. The junction had 8 bases not matched to a gene; V was cut back by 6 bases and J by 9 bases. The sequenced material came from peripheral blood. The TCR sequence derives from a woman aged 60-70 years with COVID-19, enrolled during active disease. The chain uses TRBV6-5 and TRBJ1-6, with TRBD1 identical over 7 bases. In DNA, the CDR3 is TGTGCCAGCAGCCACAGACAGGGTGTTTCACCCCTCCACTTT. As protein: CASSHRQGVSPLHF.